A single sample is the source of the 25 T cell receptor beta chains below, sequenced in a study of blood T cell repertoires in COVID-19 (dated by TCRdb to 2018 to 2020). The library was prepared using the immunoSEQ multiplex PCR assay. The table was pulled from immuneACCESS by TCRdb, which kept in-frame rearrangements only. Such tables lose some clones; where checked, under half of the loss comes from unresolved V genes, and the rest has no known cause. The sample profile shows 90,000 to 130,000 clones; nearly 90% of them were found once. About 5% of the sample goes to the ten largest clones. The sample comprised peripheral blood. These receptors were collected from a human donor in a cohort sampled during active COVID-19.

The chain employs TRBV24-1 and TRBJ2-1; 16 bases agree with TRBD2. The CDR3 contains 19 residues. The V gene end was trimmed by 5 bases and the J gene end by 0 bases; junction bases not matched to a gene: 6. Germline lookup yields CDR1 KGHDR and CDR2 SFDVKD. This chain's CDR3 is CATSAPGLAGGSSYNEQFF. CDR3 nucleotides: TGTGCCACCAGTGCCCCGGGACTAGCGGGAGGGAGCTCCTACAATGAGCAGTTCTTC.

CDR3 nucleotide sequence: TGTGCCAGCAGCCCGGACAGGGACGCAAGGCCCCAGCATTTT. Protein: CASSPDRDARPQHF. The chain employs TRBV7-2 and TRBJ1-5; 8 nucleotides agree with TRBD1. CDR1 and CDR2 (germline): SGHTA, FQGNSA. The CDR3 consists of 14 residues. Germline trimming cut 5 bases from V and 9 bases from J; bases unmatched to any gene: 9.

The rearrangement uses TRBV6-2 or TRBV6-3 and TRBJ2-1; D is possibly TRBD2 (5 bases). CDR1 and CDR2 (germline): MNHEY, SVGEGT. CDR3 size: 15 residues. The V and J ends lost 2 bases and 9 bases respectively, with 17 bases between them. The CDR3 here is CASSYPLGRGGEQFF. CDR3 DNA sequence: TGTGCCAGCAGTTACCCTCTTGGGAGAGGAGGTGAGCAGTTCTTC.

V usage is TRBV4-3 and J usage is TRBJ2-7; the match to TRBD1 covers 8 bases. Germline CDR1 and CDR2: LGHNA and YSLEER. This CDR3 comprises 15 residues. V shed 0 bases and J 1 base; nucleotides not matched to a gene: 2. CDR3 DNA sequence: TGCGCCAGCAGCCAAGAAAACAGGGGGTCCTACGAGCAGTACTTC. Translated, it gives CASSQENRGSYEQYF.

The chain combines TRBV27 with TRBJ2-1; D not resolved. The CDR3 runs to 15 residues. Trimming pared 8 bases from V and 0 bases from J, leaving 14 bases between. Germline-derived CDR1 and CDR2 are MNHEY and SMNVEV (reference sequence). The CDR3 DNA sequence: TGTGCCAGCCTCCAAACTATTAGCTCCTACAATGAGCAGTTCTTC. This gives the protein CASLQTISSYNEQFF.

The CDR3 DNA sequence: TGTGCCAGCAGCTTTCGGGCGGGCTTAGCCAAAAACATTCAGTACTTC. This gives the protein CASSFRAGLAKNIQYF. The chain links TRBV5-4 to TRBJ2-4; a possible D gene is TRBD2 (5 bases). The CDR3 has 16 amino acids. The ends were cut back, 2 bases at V and 0 bases at J, with 12 bases in the middle. Germline V gene data show CDR1 as SGHNT and CDR2 as YYREEE (reference sequence).

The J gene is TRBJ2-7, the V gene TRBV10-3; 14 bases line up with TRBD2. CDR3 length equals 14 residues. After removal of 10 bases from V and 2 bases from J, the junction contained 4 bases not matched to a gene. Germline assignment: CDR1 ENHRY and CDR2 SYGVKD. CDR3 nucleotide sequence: TGTGCCACCGCGACTAGCGGGGGGGCCTACGAGCAGTACTTC. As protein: CATATSGGAYEQYF.

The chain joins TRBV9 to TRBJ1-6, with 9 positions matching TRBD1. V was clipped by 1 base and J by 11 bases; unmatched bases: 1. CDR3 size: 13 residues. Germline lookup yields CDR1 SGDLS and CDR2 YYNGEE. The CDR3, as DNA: TGTGCCAGCAGCGTAAGGACAGGGGCACCCCTCCACTTT. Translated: CASSVRTGAPLHF.

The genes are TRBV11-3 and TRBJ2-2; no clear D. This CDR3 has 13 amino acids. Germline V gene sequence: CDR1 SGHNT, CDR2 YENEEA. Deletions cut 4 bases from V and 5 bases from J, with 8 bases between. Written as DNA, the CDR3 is TGTGCCAGCAGCTCTGACTTAACCGGGGAGCTGTTTTTT. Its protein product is CASSSDLTGELFF. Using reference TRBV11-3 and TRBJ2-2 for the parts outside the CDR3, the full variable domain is EAGVVQSPRYKIIEKKQPVAFWCNPISGHNTLYWYLQNLGQGPELLIRYENEEAVDDSQLPKDRFSAERLKGVDSTLKIQPAELGDSAVYLCASSSDLTGELFFGEGSRLTVL.

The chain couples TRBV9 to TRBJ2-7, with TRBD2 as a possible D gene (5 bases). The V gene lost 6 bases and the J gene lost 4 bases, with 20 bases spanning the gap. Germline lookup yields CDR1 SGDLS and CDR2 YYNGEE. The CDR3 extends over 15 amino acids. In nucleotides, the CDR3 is TGTGCCAGCACCCCGGGAACGGGAATAGGGTACGAGCAGTACTTC. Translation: CASTPGTGIGYEQYF.

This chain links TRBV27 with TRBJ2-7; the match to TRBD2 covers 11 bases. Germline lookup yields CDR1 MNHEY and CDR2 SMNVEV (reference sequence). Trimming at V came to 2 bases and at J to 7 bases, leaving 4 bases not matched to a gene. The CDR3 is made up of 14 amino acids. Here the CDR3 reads CASSLRLAGREQYF. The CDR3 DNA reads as TGTGCCAGCAGTTTAAGACTAGCGGGAAGAGAGCAGTACTTC.

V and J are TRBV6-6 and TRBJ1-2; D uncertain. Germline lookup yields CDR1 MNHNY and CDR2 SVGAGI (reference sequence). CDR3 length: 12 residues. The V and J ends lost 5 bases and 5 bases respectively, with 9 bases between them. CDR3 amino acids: CASSVTGYGYTF. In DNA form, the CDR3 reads TGTGCCAGCAGTGTAACGGGTTATGGCTACACCTTC.

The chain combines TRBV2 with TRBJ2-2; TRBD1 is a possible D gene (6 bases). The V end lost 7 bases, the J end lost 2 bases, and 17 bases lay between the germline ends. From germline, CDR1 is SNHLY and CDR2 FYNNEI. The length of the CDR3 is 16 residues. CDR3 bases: TGTGCCAGCAATTTAGAGAGGGGGATAAACACCGGGGAGCTGTTTTTT. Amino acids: CASNLERGINTGELFF.

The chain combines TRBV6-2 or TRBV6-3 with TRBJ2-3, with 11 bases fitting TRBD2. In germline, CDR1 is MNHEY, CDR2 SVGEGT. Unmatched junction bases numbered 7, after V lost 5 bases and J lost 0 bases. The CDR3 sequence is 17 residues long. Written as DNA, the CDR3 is TGTGCCAGCAGTGCACTAGCGGGAGTAACTAGCACAGATACGCAGTATTTT. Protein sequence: CASSALAGVTSTDTQYF.

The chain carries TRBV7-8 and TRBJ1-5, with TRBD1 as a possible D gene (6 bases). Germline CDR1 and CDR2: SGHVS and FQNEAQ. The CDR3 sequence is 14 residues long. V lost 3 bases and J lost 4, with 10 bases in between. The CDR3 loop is CASSFADRNQPQHF. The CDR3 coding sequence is TGTGCCAGCAGCTTCGCGGACAGAAATCAGCCCCAGCATTTT.

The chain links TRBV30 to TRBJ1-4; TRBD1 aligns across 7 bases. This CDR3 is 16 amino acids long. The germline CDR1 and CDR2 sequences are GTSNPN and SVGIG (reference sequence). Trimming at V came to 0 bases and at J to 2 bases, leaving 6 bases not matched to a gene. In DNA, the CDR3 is TGTGCCTGGAGTGTAAACCCGACAGGGACTAATGAAAAACTGTTTTTT. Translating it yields CAWSVNPTGTNEKLFF.

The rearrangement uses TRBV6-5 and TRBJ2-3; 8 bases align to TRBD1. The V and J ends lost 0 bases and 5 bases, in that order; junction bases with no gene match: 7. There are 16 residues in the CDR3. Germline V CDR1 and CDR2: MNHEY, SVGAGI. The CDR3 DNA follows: TGTGCCAGCAGTTACTCTCGACAGGGGTGGCGAGATACGCAGTATTTT. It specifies CASSYSRQGWRDTQYF.

The CDR3 here is CASSLEGVSYGYTF. The CDR3 DNA is TGTGCCAGCAGCTTGGAAGGGGTGAGCTATGGCTACACCTTC. This chain connects TRBV7-9 to TRBJ1-2; tentative D call: TRBD1 (5 bases). V gave up 3 bases and J gave up 4 bases, with 12 bases separating them. Germline CDR1 is SEHNR and CDR2 is FQNEAQ (reference sequence). CDR3 size: 14 residues.

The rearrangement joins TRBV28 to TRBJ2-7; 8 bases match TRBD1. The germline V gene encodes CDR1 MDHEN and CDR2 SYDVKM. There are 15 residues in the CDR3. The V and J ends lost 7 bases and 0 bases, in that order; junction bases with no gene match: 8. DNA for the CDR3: TGTGCCAGCACCCTCAGGGACAGGTTCTCCTACGAGCAGTACTTC. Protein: CASTLRDRFSYEQYF.

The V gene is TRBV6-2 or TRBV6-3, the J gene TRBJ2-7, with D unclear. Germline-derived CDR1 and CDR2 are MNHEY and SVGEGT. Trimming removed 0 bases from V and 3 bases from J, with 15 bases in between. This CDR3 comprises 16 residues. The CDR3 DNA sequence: TGTGCCAGCAGTTACTCCAGACTTTCAGACCTCTACGAGCAGTACTTC. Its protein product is CASSYSRLSDLYEQYF.

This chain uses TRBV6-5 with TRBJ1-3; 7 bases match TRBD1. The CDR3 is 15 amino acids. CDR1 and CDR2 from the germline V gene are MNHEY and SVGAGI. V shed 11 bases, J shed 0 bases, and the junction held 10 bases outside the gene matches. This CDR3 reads CAVSTGEVSGNTIYF. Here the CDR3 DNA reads TGTGCCGTTAGTACAGGGGAGGTCTCTGGAAACACCATATATTTT.

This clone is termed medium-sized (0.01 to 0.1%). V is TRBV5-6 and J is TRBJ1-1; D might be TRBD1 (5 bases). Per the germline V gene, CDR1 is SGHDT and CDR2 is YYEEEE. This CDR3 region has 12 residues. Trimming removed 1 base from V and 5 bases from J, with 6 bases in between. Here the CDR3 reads CASSLRGTEAFF. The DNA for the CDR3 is TGTGCCAGCAGCTTGAGGGGAACTGAAGCTTTCTTT.

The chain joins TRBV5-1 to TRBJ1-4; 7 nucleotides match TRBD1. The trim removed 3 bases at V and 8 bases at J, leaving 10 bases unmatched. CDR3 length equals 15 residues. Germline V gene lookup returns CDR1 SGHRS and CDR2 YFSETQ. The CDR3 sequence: CASSSETGAWEKLFF. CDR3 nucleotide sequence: TGCGCCAGCAGCTCGGAAACAGGGGCTTGGGAAAAACTGTTTTTT.

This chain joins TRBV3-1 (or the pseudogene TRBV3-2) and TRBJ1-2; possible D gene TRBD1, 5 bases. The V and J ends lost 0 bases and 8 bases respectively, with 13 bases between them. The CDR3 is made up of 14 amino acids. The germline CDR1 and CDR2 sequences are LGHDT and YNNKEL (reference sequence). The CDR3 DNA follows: TGTGCCAGCAGCCAAGAGCAGGGTTATTACGGCTACACCTTC. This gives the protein CASSQEQGYYGYTF.

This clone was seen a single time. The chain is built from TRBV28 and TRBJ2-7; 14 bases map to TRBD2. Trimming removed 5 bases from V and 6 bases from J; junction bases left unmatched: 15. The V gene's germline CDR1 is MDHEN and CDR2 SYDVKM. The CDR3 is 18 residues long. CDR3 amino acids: CASSGGGTSGSKGGEQYF. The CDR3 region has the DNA TGTGCCAGCAGTGGGGGGGGGACTAGCGGGAGTAAGGGCGGCGAGCAGTACTTC.